One and the same sample provided the 21 T cell receptor beta chains below, sequenced in a study of blood T cell repertoires in COVID-19. Here immunoSEQ multiplex PCR was the method, and the copy in TCRdb shows in-frame clones only, minus some. The top ten clones hold 2% to 2.5% of a sample with some 200,000 clones, roughly 87% of them seen once. The sample comprised PBMCs or T cells enriched from blood (not recorded which). All receptors derive from a woman aged 25 to 45 who had recovered from COVID-19.

The table lists this clone with a few counts. The J gene is TRBJ1-5, the V gene TRBV19, with 10 bases that match TRBD1. The V gene's germline CDR1 is LNHDA and CDR2 SQIVND (reference sequence). The length of the CDR3 is 16 residues. Trimming removed 5 bases from V and 5 bases from J; junction bases left unmatched: 9. CDR3: CASSPTGTGVHQPQHF. The CDR3, as DNA: TGTGCCAGTAGTCCCACCGGGACAGGGGTTCATCAGCCCCAGCATTTT.

V and J are TRBV18 and TRBJ1-2, with no clear D. CDR1 and CDR2 from the germline V gene are KGHSH and LQKENI. Deletions cut 3 bases from V and 4 bases from J, with 12 bases between. The CDR3 totals 14 residues. The DNA of the CDR3 is TGTGCCAGCTCACCGACGCCCGGAGCCTATGGCTACACCTTC. Its translation: CASSPTPGAYGYTF.

The rearrangement uses TRBV29-1 and TRBJ1-1; perhaps TRBD1 as D (6 bases). The CDR3 sequence is 12 residues long. Germline CDR1 SQVTM, CDR2 ANQGSEA. V was shortened by 6 bases and J by 3 bases, with 11 bases between the two germline ends. This chain's CDR3 is CSVVGQYTEAFF. The CDR3, as DNA: TGCAGCGTGGTAGGACAGTACACTGAAGCTTTCTTT.

The chain carries TRBV25-1 and TRBJ1-4; the match to TRBD1 covers 7 bases. After removal of 6 bases from V and 1 base from J, the junction contained 2 bases not matched to a gene. The CDR3 totals 14 residues. Germline V gene sequence: CDR1 MGHDK, CDR2 SYGVNS. The CDR3, as DNA: TGTGCCAGCAGAGACAGGGTAACTAATGAAAAACTGTTTTTT. Residues: CASRDRVTNEKLFF.

The rearrangement joins TRBV9 to TRBJ2-7, with TRBD1 matching 7 bases. V was clipped by 4 bases and J by 0 bases; unmatched bases: 10. Germline CDR1 and CDR2: SGDLS and YYNGEE. The CDR3 contains 16 residues. CDR3 DNA: TGTGCCAGCAGCCCCTTGGGGACAGTCCCCTCCTACGAGCAGTACTTC. This gives the protein CASSPLGTVPSYEQYF.

The chain uses TRBV29-1 and TRBJ1-2; 9 bases line up with TRBD1. Germline-derived CDR1 and CDR2 are SQVTM and ANQGSEA. This CDR3 contains 12 residues. Losses at the gene ends were 7 bases for V and 7 bases for J; bases not matched to a gene: 7. The CDR3 nucleotides are TGCAGCGCTGGGACAGGGACGTCTGGCTACACCTTC. It yields the protein CSAGTGTSGYTF.

V gene TRBV5-1 combines with J gene TRBJ2-6; D possibly corresponds to TRBD1 (5 bases). Germline CDR1 SGHRS, CDR2 YFSETQ. The CDR3 consists of 16 residues. V shed 0 bases and J shed 4 bases, with 11 bases lying between them. Here the CDR3 DNA reads TGCGCCAGCAGCTTGGCTCCAGGGAAGGGGGCCAACGTCCTGACTTTC. Protein product: CASSLAPGKGANVLTF. The whole variable domain, remainder taken from reference TRBV5-1 and TRBJ2-6, is KAGVTQTPRYLIKTRGQQVTLSCSPISGHRSVSWYQQTPGQGLQFLFEYFSETQRNKGNFPGRFSGRQFSNSRSEMNVSTLELGDSALYLCASSLAPGKGANVLTFGAGSRLTVL.

This clone was recorded a few times. The chain employs TRBV28 and TRBJ2-5, with 8 bases aligning to TRBD2. The CDR3 consists of 18 residues. V lost 5 bases to trimming and J lost 2 bases; unmatched junction nucleotides: 16. Germline V gene sequence: CDR1 MDHEN, CDR2 SYDVKM. The CDR3 protein is CASSHSPGLGSVQETQYF. As DNA, the CDR3 is TGTGCCAGCAGTCATTCACCGGGACTAGGATCAGTTCAAGAGACCCAGTACTTC.

The chain's CDR3 is CASSRRDRGRFYYGYTF. CDR3 in DNA: TGTGCCAGCAGCCGACGGGACAGGGGTAGATTTTACTATGGCTACACCTTC. The chain couples TRBV2 to TRBJ1-2; 10 bases fit TRBD1. The V gene's germline CDR1 is SNHLY and CDR2 FYNNEI. After removal of 6 bases from V and 3 bases from J, the junction contained 13 bases not matched to a gene. This CDR3 region has 17 residues.

V and J are TRBV19 and TRBJ2-7; 7 bases are shared with TRBD2. The CDR3 is 15 residues long. The germline gives CDR1 LNHDA, CDR2 SQIVND (reference sequence). Trimming removed 8 bases from V and 1 base from J; junction bases left unmatched: 11. The CDR3 nucleotides are TGTGCCAGTCGGGAGGAGGGGTCGGGGTCCTACGAGCAGTACTTC. Translating gives CASREEGSGSYEQYF.

The count of this clone is one. The CDR3 region has the DNA TGTGCCAGTAGTTGGGAGGGCAGGATGAACACTGAAGCTTTCTTT. It is translated as CASSWEGRMNTEAFF. The chain carries TRBV19 and TRBJ1-1; D gene uncertain. The CDR3 extends over 15 amino acids. The V gene lost 5 bases and the J gene lost 0 bases, with 13 bases spanning the gap. Germline V lookup: CDR1 LNHDA, CDR2 SQIVND (reference sequence).

This clone was recorded only once. The CDR3 region is CAWSFWQSNQPQHF. As DNA, the CDR3 is TGTGCCTGGAGTTTTTGGCAGAGCAATCAGCCCCAGCATTTT. The rearrangement joins TRBV30 to TRBJ1-5; D is ambiguous. Germline assignment: CDR1 GTSNPN and CDR2 SVGIG (reference sequence). The CDR3 is 14 residues long. V was cut by 2 bases and J by 1 base, with 9 bases left in between. The full variable domain, with the rest looked up from reference TRBV30 and TRBJ1-5, is SQTIHQWPATLVQPVGSPLSLECTVEGTSNPNLYWYRQAAGRGLQLLFYSVGIGQISSEVPQNLSASRPQDRQFILSSKKLLLSDSGFYLCAWSFWQSNQPQHFGDGTRLSIL.

The chain links TRBV19 to TRBJ1-1; no definite D call. V gave up 3 bases and J gave up 0 bases, with 8 bases separating them. Germline loops: CDR1 LNHDA, CDR2 SQIVND (reference sequence). The CDR3 covers 14 residues. The CDR3: CASSMSRLNTEAFF. The CDR3 DNA reads TGTGCCAGTAGTATGTCCAGATTGAACACTGAAGCTTTCTTT.

The chain couples TRBV24-1 to TRBJ1-5; the D is unclear. The length of the CDR3 is 13 residues. Deletions cut 4 bases from V and 6 bases from J, with 9 bases between. Germline assignment: CDR1 KGHDR and CDR2 SFDVKD. For the CDR3, the DNA is TGTGCCACCAGTGACGGGGAGGGTCAGCCCCAGCATTTT. It codes for CATSDGEGQPQHF.

The chain couples TRBV29-1 to TRBJ1-2; 9 nucleotides match TRBD1. J gave up 6 bases and V 7 bases, and 6 bases lay outside the gene matches. Germline V lookup: CDR1 SQVTM, CDR2 ANQGSEA. CDR3 size: 12 residues. This chain's CDR3 is CSGQTGGDGYTF. The CDR3 DNA reads as TGCAGCGGCCAGACAGGGGGAGATGGCTACACCTTC.

The J gene is TRBJ1-1, the V gene TRBV18; no clear D gene. The CDR3 consists of 14 residues. V gave up 0 bases and J gave up 1 base, with 6 bases separating them. Germline V gene data show CDR1 as KGHSH and CDR2 as LQKENI. The CDR3 protein is CASSPPGKNTEAFF. CDR3 DNA: TGTGCCAGCTCACCACCGGGCAAGAACACTGAAGCTTTCTTT.

This chain's CDR3 is CASIRSGGGHEQFF. In nucleotides, the CDR3 is TGTGCCAGCATCCGAAGCGGGGGGGGCCATGAGCAGTTCTTC. The chain has TRBV9 and TRBJ2-1; 10 bases align to TRBD2. The V gene end was trimmed by 6 bases and the J gene end by 8 bases; junction bases not matched to a gene: 8. The germline gives CDR1 SGDLS, CDR2 YYNGEE. CDR3 length: 14 amino acids.

This rearrangement joins TRBV3-1 (or the pseudogene TRBV3-2) to TRBJ2-5; tentatively, D is TRBD2 (6 bases). CDR3 length equals 13 residues. Germline V CDR1 and CDR2: LGHDT, YNNKEL (reference sequence). The V and J ends lost 4 bases and 4 bases respectively, with 10 bases between them. The CDR3 protein is CASSPAGRETQYF. Written as DNA, the CDR3 is TGTGCCAGCAGCCCTGCGGGGAGAGAGACCCAGTACTTC.

The rearrangement uses TRBV15 and TRBJ1-1, with D possibly TRBD1 on 5 matching bases. V was pared by 3 bases and J by 6 bases, with 11 bases between. Germline V gives CDR1 LNHNV, CDR2 YYDKDF (reference sequence). This CDR3 contains 13 residues. The CDR3 sequence: CATSSGQTAEAFF. As DNA, the CDR3 is TGTGCCACCAGCAGCGGACAAACGGCTGAAGCTTTCTTT.

The J gene is TRBJ2-7, the V gene TRBV4-2; 8 bases fit TRBD2. The CDR3 has 15 residues. The V gene end was trimmed by 1 base and the J gene end by 1 base; junction bases not matched to a gene: 3. Germline CDR1 is LGHNA and CDR2 is YNFKEQ. CDR3 protein: CASSQGAGDSYEQYF. CDR3 bases: TGTGCCAGCAGCCAAGGAGCGGGGGATTCCTACGAGCAGTACTTC.

The CDR3, as DNA: TGTGCCAGTAGTAGGGCAGGTTCCAGTCAGAACACCGGGGAGCTGTTTTTT. It yields the protein CASSRAGSSQNTGELFF. The chain joins TRBV19 to TRBJ2-2; D ambiguous. CDR1 is LNHDA and CDR2 is SQIVND in the germline V gene (reference sequence). This CDR3 is built from 17 residues. Trimming stripped 4 bases from V and 1 base from J, with 16 bases between.